The 31 T cell receptor beta chains in this list originate from one sample, sequenced in a study of identical twins. One entry per CDR3 protein, called by TCRdb with MiXCR from the 5' RACE reads. This sample has around 1.7 million distinct CDR3 sequences, with around 29% found just once. Sequenced sample: cord blood. The receptor source for this set is a newborn girl in good health.

This clonotype has a handful of counts. The chain links TRBV6-6 to TRBJ2-7, with 11 bases fitting TRBD2. The CDR3 consists of 17 residues. CDR1 and CDR2 from the germline V gene are MNHNY and SVGAGI (reference sequence). The V segment lost 8 bases and the J segment 0 bases; nucleotides outside the gene matches: 12. Here the CDR3 reads CASQSVAGGLSSYEQYF. In nucleotides, the CDR3 is TGTGCCAGCCAATCGGTAGCGGGGGGGCTAAGCTCCTACGAGCAGTACTTC.

This sequence joins TRBV5-1 and TRBJ2-7; 8 bases are shared with TRBD2. CDR3 length: 16 amino acids. Germline assignment: CDR1 SGHRS and CDR2 YFSETQ. The ends lost 3 bases at V and 3 bases at J; junction bases unmatched: 11. The DNA of the CDR3 is TGCGCCAGCAGCTCGGGCGAGACTAGCGAGCACTACGAGCAGTACTTC. Its protein product is CASSSGETSEHYEQYF.

The chain carries TRBV4-1 and TRBJ2-1; D uncertain. Germline lookup yields CDR1 MGHRA and CDR2 YSYEKL. V gave up 4 bases and J gave up 4 bases, with 20 bases separating them. This CDR3 has 17 residues. CDR3 coding DNA: TGCGCCAGCAGCCCCCTTGGGCTAGTGACATTATACAATGAGCAGTTCTTC. Translating it yields CASSPLGLVTLYNEQFF.

V usage is TRBV11-2 and J usage is TRBJ2-3; 16 bases map to TRBD2. Germline CDR1 SGHAT, CDR2 FQNNGV. The CDR3 sequence is 18 residues long. Trimming removed 3 bases from V and 1 base from J; junction bases left unmatched: 4. CDR3 bases: TGTGCCAGCAGCTTTGGGACTAGCGGGAGGGGGGGCACAGATACGCAGTATTTT. Residues: CASSFGTSGRGGTDTQYF. The whole variable domain, filled in from reference TRBV11-2 and TRBJ2-3, reads EAGVAQSPRYKIIEKRQSVAFWCNPISGHATLYWYQQILGQGPKLLIQFQNNGVVDDSQLPKDRFSAERLKGVDSTLKIQPAKLEDSAVYLCASSFGTSGRGGTDTQYFGPGTRLTVL.

This clonotype was recorded a few times. The V gene is TRBV20-1, the J gene TRBJ2-4; 7 nucleotides align to TRBD1. The CDR3 contains 19 residues. J lost 3 bases, V lost 0 bases, and 17 bases had no gene match. The germline V gene encodes CDR1 DFQATT and CDR2 SNEGSKA (reference sequence). The CDR3 nucleotides are TGCAGTGCTAGAGATGTCTGGGGACAGATCGGTAGTGGCAAAAACATTCAGTACTTC. Protein sequence: CSARDVWGQIGSGKNIQYF.

In its sample, this clonotype was seen a few times. As DNA, the CDR3 is TGTGCCAGCAGCTTAGCCAGCGGGGGGGTTTTCTCCTACAATGAGCAGTTCTTC. This gives the protein CASSLASGGVFSYNEQFF. The V and J genes are TRBV7-8 and TRBJ2-1; 10 nucleotides align to TRBD2. The CDR3 spans 18 residues. The V gene end was trimmed by 0 bases and the J gene end by 0 bases; junction bases not matched to a gene: 5. Per the germline V gene, CDR1 is SGHVS and CDR2 is FQNEAQ.

This clonotype has ten or more counts. The rearrangement links TRBV5-1 to TRBJ1-4, with 8 positions matching TRBD1. CDR1 is SGHRS and CDR2 is YFSETQ in the germline V gene. V shed 2 bases, J shed 8 bases, and the junction held 5 bases outside the gene matches. The CDR3 totals 14 residues. The CDR3 sequence is CASSFDRGNEKLFF. The CDR3 region has the DNA TGCGCCAGCAGCTTCGACAGGGGAAACGAAAAACTGTTTTTT.

At least ten counts were recorded for this clonotype. The chain has TRBV20-1 and TRBJ2-1, with D unresolved. This CDR3 region has 14 residues. The V and J ends lost 3 bases and 0 bases respectively, with 9 bases between them. Germline CDR1 is DFQATT and CDR2 is SNEGSKA (reference sequence). CDR3: CSARGSGSYNEQFF. CDR3 nucleotides: TGCAGTGCTAGGGGGTCGGGCTCCTACAATGAGCAGTTCTTC.

This chain links TRBV11-2 with TRBJ1-5; no reliable D call. Germline-derived CDR1 and CDR2 are SGHAT and FQNNGV. Trimming removed 2 bases at V and 5 bases at J, with 16 bases between. The CDR3 covers 16 residues. The CDR3 DNA follows: TGTGCCAGCAGCTTATCACACCGGGGAGGTCATCAGCCCCAGCATTTT. Its translation: CASSLSHRGGHQPQHF. The variable domain in full, with the rest retrieved from reference TRBV11-2 and TRBJ1-5, is EAGVAQSPRYKIIEKRQSVAFWCNPISGHATLYWYQQILGQGPKLLIQFQNNGVVDDSQLPKDRFSAERLKGVDSTLKIQPAKLEDSAVYLCASSLSHRGGHQPQHFGDGTRLSIL.

J is TRBJ1-5 and V is TRBV5-1; 9 nucleotides match TRBD1. With 4 bases clipped from V and 7 bases from J, the junction kept 6 bases outside the gene matches. The CDR3 is 14 residues long. Germline CDR1 is SGHRS and CDR2 is YFSETQ. For the CDR3, the DNA is TGCGCCAGCAGCCGCACAGGGGGCTTACAGCCCCAGCATTTT. As protein: CASSRTGGLQPQHF.

This clonotype came up many times. The chain carries TRBV20-1 and TRBJ2-3; 8 positions match TRBD2. CDR3 length: 14 residues. Looked up from germline, CDR1 is DFQATT and CDR2 is SNEGSKA (reference sequence). V lost 3 bases to trimming and J lost 0 bases; unmatched junction nucleotides: 2. This CDR3 is CSASGGASTDTQYF. DNA for the CDR3: TGCAGTGCTAGCGGGGGGGCTAGCACAGATACGCAGTATTTT.

This clonotype was seen only a few times. The chain joins TRBV24-1 to TRBJ2-7, with 10 bases lining up with TRBD2. The CDR3 covers 18 residues. Germline CDR1 reads KGHDR; CDR2 reads SFDVKD. The V gene end was trimmed by 3 bases and the J gene end by 1 base; junction bases not matched to a gene: 11. CDR3 nucleotide sequence: TGTGCCACCAGTGATCACAACCCGTGGACTAGCGGATCCTACGAGCAGTACTTC. The encoded protein is CATSDHNPWTSGSYEQYF.

The chain links TRBV25-1 to TRBJ2-2, with D possibly being TRBD1 (5 bases). CDR1 is MGHDK, CDR2 SYGVNS, per germline. The CDR3 extends over 16 amino acids. The V end was cut by 3 bases, the J end by 2 bases, with 13 bases between. The chain's CDR3 is CASSDVKGRNTGELFF. For the CDR3, the DNA is TGTGCCAGCAGTGACGTAAAGGGGCGAAACACCGGGGAGCTGTTTTTT.

The V and J genes are TRBV12-5 and TRBJ2-2, with 10 bases matching TRBD1. Germline trimming cut 7 bases from V and 4 bases from J; bases unmatched to any gene: 9. This CDR3 region has 16 residues. Germline-derived CDR1 and CDR2 are LGHNT and FRNRAP. The CDR3 sequence: CASAGRQGALTGELFF. The CDR3 DNA reads TGTGCTAGTGCGGGACGACAGGGGGCCCTCACCGGGGAGCTGTTTTTT.

A few counts support this clonotype. The rearrangement joins TRBV20-1 to TRBJ2-1, with TRBD2 matching 10 bases. This CDR3 contains 16 residues. Trimming cost V 1 base and J 8 bases; bases outside gene matches: 11. The V gene's germline CDR1 is DFQATT and CDR2 SNEGSKA (reference sequence). CDR3 bases: TGCAGTGCTAGAGTTTTGTCTAGCGGGAGTAGAGATGAGCAGTTCTTC. Amino acids: CSARVLSSGSRDEQFF.

The chain employs TRBV27 and TRBJ2-5; 10 nucleotides align to TRBD1. The J call may not be correct, given that the DNA end is closer to TRBJ2-7. The CDR3 consists of 13 residues. The germline V gene has CDR1 MNHEY and CDR2 SMNVEV (reference sequence). The CDR3 DNA sequence: TGTGCCAGCTTCCCCGGGACAGGGGCCGAGCAGTACTTC. This gives the protein CASFPGTGAEQYF.

This clonotype was detected only a few times. J is TRBJ2-3 and V is TRBV27; no definite D call. Trimming removed 1 base at V and 4 bases at J, with 6 bases between. The CDR3 extends over 13 amino acids. The V gene's germline CDR1 is MNHEY and CDR2 SMNVEV (reference sequence). The CDR3 nucleotides are TGTGCCAGCAGTTTATTTGGATCAGATACGCAGTATTTT. Its protein product is CASSLFGSDTQYF.

This clonotype was counted a few times. The gene calls are TRBV2 and TRBJ2-3; 9 nucleotides line up with TRBD1. This CDR3 contains 15 residues. The V gene's germline CDR1 is SNHLY and CDR2 FYNNEI. V shed 6 bases, J shed 1 base, and the junction held 5 bases outside the gene matches. The CDR3, as DNA: TGTGCCAGCAGACCGGGACAGGGTGGCACAGATACGCAGTATTTT. This translates into CASRPGQGGTDTQYF.

This clonotype appeared a few times. The chain links TRBV6-1 to TRBJ2-5; D is uncertain. The J call is doubtful: the DNA matches TRBJ2-7 better. The CDR3 totals 12 residues. The germline CDR1 and CDR2 sequences are MNHNS and SASEGT. CDR3 sequence: CASSEVAREQYF. In nucleotides, the CDR3 is TGTGCCAGCAGTGAAGTGGCTCGCGAGCAGTACTTC.

This clonotype turned up a few times. The chain combines TRBV21-1 with TRBJ1-5; the D call in the table, TRBD1, was not verified against the DNA. TRBV21-1 corresponds to a pseudogene. The CDR3 is 19 residues long. This CDR3 is CASSKNGGGQFNSNQPQHF. The CDR3 DNA sequence: TGTGCCAGCAGCAAAAATGGAGGGGGACAGTTTAATAGCAATCAGCCCCAGCATTTT.

The rearrangement links TRBV27 to TRBJ2-2; weak D call: TRBD2 (7 bases). This CDR3 spans 16 amino acids. Germline lookup yields CDR1 MNHEY and CDR2 SMNVEV (reference sequence). With 4 bases removed from V and 4 bases from J, the gap between germline ends came to 16 bases. The CDR3 region is CASSSSGGRSTGELFF. CDR3 nucleotide sequence: TGTGCCAGCAGTTCCTCGGGGGGCCGGTCCACCGGGGAGCTGTTTTTT.

This clonotype was recorded at least ten times. This chain uses TRBV5-1 with TRBJ2-1, with 9 bases identical to TRBD2. The CDR3 loop spans 16 amino acids. J gave up 4 bases and V 5 bases, and 10 bases lay outside the gene matches. Germline CDR1 reads SGHRS; CDR2 reads YFSETQ. CDR3 nucleotides: TGCGCCAGCAGTCCTATTAGCGGGGGACGTTACAATGAGCAGTTCTTC. This gives the protein CASSPISGGRYNEQFF.

The chain couples TRBV7-9 to TRBJ1-2; the D is unclear. With 2 bases removed from V and 0 bases from J, the gap between germline ends came to 13 bases. Germline V gives CDR1 SEHNR, CDR2 FQNEAQ (reference sequence). The CDR3 length is 16 residues. This CDR3 is CASSLSQMGTNYGYTF. As DNA, the CDR3 is TGTGCCAGCAGCTTATCACAGATGGGGACTAACTATGGCTACACCTTC.

The chain couples TRBV19 to TRBJ2-1; 12 nucleotides line up with TRBD2. Judging by the DNA end, TRBJ2-7 fits better; the J call may be wrong. Germline loops: CDR1 LNHDA, CDR2 SQIVND (reference sequence). There are 17 residues in the CDR3. This CDR3 reads CASSILAGGSSYNEQYF. DNA for the CDR3: TGTGCCAGTAGTATACTAGCGGGAGGGAGCTCCTACAATGAGCAGTACTTC.

This clonotype showed up just a few times. One junction end disagrees with the germline gene, perhaps due to a read error. V and J are TRBV3-1 and TRBJ1-1; 7 bases match TRBD1. Germline-derived CDR1 and CDR2 are LGHDT and YNNKEL (reference sequence). This CDR3 is 14 amino acids long. DNA of the CDR3: TGTGCCAGCACCCAACGGACAGGGAACACTGAAGCTTTCTTT. It codes for CASTQRTGNTEAFF.

This clonotype is a singleton in its sample. The chain joins TRBV11-2 to TRBJ2-3; 8 bases align to TRBD2. The J segment lost 4 bases and the V segment lost 5 bases, leaving 11 bases of the junction unmatched. This CDR3 is built from 16 residues. The germline V gene encodes CDR1 SGHAT and CDR2 FQNNGV. CDR3 amino acids: CASSPPAGGYSDTQYF. CDR3 nucleotides: TGTGCCAGCAGCCCACCCGCGGGAGGTTATTCAGATACGCAGTATTTT. Supplemented by reference TRBV11-2 and TRBJ2-3, the full variable domain reads EAGVAQSPRYKIIEKRQSVAFWCNPISGHATLYWYQQILGQGPKLLIQFQNNGVVDDSQLPKDRFSAERLKGVDSTLKIQPAKLEDSAVYLCASSPPAGGYSDTQYFGPGTRLTVL.

This clonotype was observed a handful of times. This chain connects TRBV9 to TRBJ2-2, with TRBD1 matching 8 bases. After removal of 3 bases from V and 5 bases from J, the junction contained 6 bases not matched to a gene. The CDR3 is 15 amino acids. Per germline, CDR1 SGDLS and CDR2 YYNGEE. CDR3 coding DNA: TGTGCCAGCAGCGCAACAGGGGGTGAGACCGGGGAGCTGTTTTTT. Amino acid sequence: CASSATGGETGELFF.

The table lists this clonotype with a few counts. V gene TRBV2 combines with J gene TRBJ2-1; the match to TRBD2 covers 11 bases. The CDR3 runs to 15 residues. Germline V lookup: CDR1 SNHLY, CDR2 FYNNEI. Germline trimming cut 8 bases from V and 2 bases from J; bases unmatched to any gene: 5. CDR3 nucleotide sequence: TGTGCCAGCGTACTACTAGCGGGGGCCTACAATGAGCAGTTCTTC. This sequence encodes CASVLLAGAYNEQFF. Full variable domain (rest looked up from reference TRBV2 and TRBJ2-1): EPEVTQTPSHQVTQMGQEVILRCVPISNHLYFYWYRQILGQKVEFLVSFYNNEISEKSEIFDDQFSVERPDGSNFTLKIRSTKLEDSAMYFCASVLLAGAYNEQFFGPGTRLTVL.

For the CDR3, the DNA is TGTGCCAGCAGCTCACAGCAGCTTCATTCACCCCTCCACTTT. Translating it yields CASSSQQLHSPLHF. The chain has TRBV2 and TRBJ1-6; D uncertain. Trimming removed 6 bases at V and 8 bases at J, with 14 bases between. The CDR3 is made up of 14 amino acids. The germline CDR1 and CDR2 sequences are SNHLY and FYNNEI.

The chain couples TRBV20-1 to TRBJ2-1; 11 bases agree with TRBD2. The V gene's germline CDR1 is DFQATT and CDR2 SNEGSKA (reference sequence). Trimming removed 6 bases from V and 12 bases from J; junction bases left unmatched: 19. There are 16 residues in the CDR3. Written as DNA, the CDR3 is TGCAGTGCGCCATTCCCGACTAGCGGGGTCGGAGTAAGGCAGTTCTTC. Its translation: CSAPFPTSGVGVRQFF.

This clonotype was counted between two and nine times. The rearrangement links TRBV10-3 to TRBJ1-2; 10 bases agree with TRBD1. Per the germline V gene, CDR1 is ENHRY and CDR2 is SYGVKD. The trim removed 11 bases at V and 5 bases at J, leaving 8 bases unmatched. The CDR3 totals 13 residues. The CDR3 reads CAAGQGDRYGYTF. In DNA, the CDR3 is TGTGCCGCTGGACAGGGGGATAGGTATGGCTACACCTTC.